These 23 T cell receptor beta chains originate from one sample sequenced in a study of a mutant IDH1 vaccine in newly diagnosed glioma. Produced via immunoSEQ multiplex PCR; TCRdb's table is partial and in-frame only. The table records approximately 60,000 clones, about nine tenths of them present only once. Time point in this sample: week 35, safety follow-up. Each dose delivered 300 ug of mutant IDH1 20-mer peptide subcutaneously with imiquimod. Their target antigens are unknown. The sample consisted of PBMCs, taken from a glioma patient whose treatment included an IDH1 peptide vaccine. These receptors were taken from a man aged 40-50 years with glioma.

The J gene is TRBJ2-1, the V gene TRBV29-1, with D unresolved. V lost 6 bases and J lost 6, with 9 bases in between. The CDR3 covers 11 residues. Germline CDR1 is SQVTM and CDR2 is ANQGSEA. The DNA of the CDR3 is TGCAGCGTGCCCGGTCTCAATGAGCAGTTCTTC. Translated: CSVPGLNEQFF.

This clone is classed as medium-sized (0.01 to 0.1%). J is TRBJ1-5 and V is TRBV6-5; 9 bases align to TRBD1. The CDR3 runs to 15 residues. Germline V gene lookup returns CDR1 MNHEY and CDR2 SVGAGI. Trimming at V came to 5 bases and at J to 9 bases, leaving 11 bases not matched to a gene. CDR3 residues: CASSPTGGVPRPQHF. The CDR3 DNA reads TGTGCCAGCAGTCCAACAGGGGGCGTCCCTCGGCCCCAGCATTTT.

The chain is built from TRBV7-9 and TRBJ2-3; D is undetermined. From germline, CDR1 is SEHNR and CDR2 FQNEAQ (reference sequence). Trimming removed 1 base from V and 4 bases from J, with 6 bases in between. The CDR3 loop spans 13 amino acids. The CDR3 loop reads CASSLDPADTQYF. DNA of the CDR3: TGTGCCAGCAGCTTAGACCCCGCAGATACGCAGTATTTT.

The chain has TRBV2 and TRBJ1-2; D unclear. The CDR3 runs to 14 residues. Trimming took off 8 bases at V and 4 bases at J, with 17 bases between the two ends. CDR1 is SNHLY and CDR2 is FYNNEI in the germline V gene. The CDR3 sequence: CASAPDGSAYGYTF. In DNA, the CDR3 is TGTGCCAGCGCCCCGGACGGGTCGGCCTATGGCTACACCTTC.

The CDR3 DNA follows: TGCGCCAGCAGCTTGGTAGCTAGCGGGAGCAATGAGCAGTTCTTC. This sequence encodes CASSLVASGSNEQFF. V usage is TRBV5-1 and J usage is TRBJ2-1, with 10 bases lining up with TRBD2. The CDR3 contains 15 residues. V dropped 0 bases and J dropped 6; count of bases not matched to a gene: 3. The germline V gene encodes CDR1 SGHRS and CDR2 YFSETQ. The whole variable domain, filled in from reference TRBV5-1 and TRBJ2-1, reads KAGVTQTPRYLIKTRGQQVTLSCSPISGHRSVSWYQQTPGQGLQFLFEYFSETQRNKGNFPGRFSGRQFSNSRSEMNVSTLELGDSALYLCASSLVASGSNEQFFGPGTRLTVL.

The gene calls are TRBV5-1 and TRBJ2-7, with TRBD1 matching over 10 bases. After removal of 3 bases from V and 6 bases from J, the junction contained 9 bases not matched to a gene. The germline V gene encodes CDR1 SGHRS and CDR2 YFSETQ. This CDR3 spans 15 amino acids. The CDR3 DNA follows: TGCGCCAGCAGCTCCGTGACAGGGGGCTCCGGCGAGCAGTACTTC. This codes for CASSSVTGGSGEQYF.

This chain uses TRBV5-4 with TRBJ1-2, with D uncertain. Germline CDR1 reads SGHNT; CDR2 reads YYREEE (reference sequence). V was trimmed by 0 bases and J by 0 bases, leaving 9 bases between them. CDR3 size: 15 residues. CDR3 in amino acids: CASSLGTDPNYGYTF. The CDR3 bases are TGTGCCAGCAGCTTGGGGACCGACCCTAACTATGGCTACACCTTC.

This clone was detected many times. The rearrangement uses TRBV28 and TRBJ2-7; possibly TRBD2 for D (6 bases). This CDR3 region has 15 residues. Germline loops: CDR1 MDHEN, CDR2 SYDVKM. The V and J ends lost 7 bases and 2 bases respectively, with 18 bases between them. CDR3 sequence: CASKRRVQDTYEQYF. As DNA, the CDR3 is TGTGCCAGCAAGAGGAGGGTTCAGGATACCTACGAGCAGTACTTC.

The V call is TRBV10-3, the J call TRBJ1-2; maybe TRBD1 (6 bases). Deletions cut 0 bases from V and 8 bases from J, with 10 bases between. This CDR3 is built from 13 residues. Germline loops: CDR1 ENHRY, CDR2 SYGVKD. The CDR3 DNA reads TGTGCCATCAGTGAGTCCGCAGGGGCAGGCTACACCTTC. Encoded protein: CAISESAGAGYTF.

The CDR3 spells CASRDTGITDTQYF. CDR3 sequence (DNA): TGTGCCAGCAGGGATACAGGTATCACAGATACGCAGTATTTT. V usage is TRBV2 and J usage is TRBJ2-3; tentative D call: TRBD1 (5 bases). Trimming pared 6 bases from V and 2 bases from J, leaving 12 bases between. The CDR3 spans 14 residues. From germline, CDR1 is SNHLY and CDR2 FYNNEI.

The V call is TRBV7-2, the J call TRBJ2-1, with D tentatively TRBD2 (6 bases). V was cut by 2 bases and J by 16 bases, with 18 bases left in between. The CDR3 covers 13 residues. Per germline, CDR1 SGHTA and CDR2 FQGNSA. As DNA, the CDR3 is TGTGCCAGCAGCTTAAGTGTTTCGCGGGACTTATTCTTC. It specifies CASSLSVSRDLFF. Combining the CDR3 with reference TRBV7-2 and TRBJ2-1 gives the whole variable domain GAGVSQSPSNKVTEKGKDVELRCDPISGHTALYWYRQSLGQGLEFLIYFQGNSAPDKSGLPSDRFSAERTGGSVSTLTIQRTQQEDSAVYLCASSLSVSRDLFFGPGTRLTVL.

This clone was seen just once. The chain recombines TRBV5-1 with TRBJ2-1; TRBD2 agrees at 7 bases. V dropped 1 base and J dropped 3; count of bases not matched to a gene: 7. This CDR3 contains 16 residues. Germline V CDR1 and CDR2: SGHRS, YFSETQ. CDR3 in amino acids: CASSLLAGALYNEQFF. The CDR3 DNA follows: TGCGCCAGCAGCTTGCTGGCGGGAGCTCTCTACAATGAGCAGTTCTTC. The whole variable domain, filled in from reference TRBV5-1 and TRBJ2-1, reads KAGVTQTPRYLIKTRGQQVTLSCSPISGHRSVSWYQQTPGQGLQFLFEYFSETQRNKGNFPGRFSGRQFSNSRSEMNVSTLELGDSALYLCASSLLAGALYNEQFFGPGTRLTVL.

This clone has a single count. The chain's CDR3 is CASSARTGGFETQYF. The CDR3 coding sequence is TGTGCCAGCAGTGCACGGACAGGGGGATTCGAGACCCAGTACTTC. V gene TRBV2 combines with J gene TRBJ2-5, with TRBD1 matching over 10 bases. V was pared by 4 bases and J by 5 bases, with 7 bases of the junction left unmatched. The CDR3 is made up of 15 amino acids. Germline loops: CDR1 SNHLY, CDR2 FYNNEI.

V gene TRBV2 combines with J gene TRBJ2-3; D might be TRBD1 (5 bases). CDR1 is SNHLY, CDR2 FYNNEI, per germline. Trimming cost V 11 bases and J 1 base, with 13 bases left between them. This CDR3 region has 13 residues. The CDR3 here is CARESRGTDTQYF. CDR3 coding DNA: TGTGCCCGCGAGTCCAGGGGCACAGATACGCAGTATTTT.

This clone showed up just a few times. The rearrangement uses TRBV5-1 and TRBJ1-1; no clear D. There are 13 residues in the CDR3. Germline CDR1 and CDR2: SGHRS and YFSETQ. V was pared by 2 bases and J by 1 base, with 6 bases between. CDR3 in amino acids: CASSLSQNTEAFF. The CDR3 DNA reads TGCGCCAGCAGCTTAAGCCAGAACACTGAAGCTTTCTTT.

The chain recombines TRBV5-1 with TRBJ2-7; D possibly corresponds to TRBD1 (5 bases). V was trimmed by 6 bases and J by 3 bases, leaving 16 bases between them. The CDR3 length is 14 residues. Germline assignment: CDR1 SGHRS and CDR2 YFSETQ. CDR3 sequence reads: CASTFQGTDYEQYF. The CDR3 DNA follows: TGCGCCAGCACCTTCCAGGGAACCGACTACGAGCAGTACTTC.

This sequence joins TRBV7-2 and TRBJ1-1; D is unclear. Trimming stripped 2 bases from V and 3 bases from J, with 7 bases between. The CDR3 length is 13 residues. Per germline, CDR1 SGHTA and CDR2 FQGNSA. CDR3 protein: CASSLSPDTEAFF. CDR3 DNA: TGTGCCAGCAGCTTAAGCCCCGACACTGAAGCTTTCTTT. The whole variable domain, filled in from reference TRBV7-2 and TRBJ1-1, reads GAGVSQSPSNKVTEKGKDVELRCDPISGHTALYWYRQSLGQGLEFLIYFQGNSAPDKSGLPSDRFSAERTGGSVSTLTIQRTQQEDSAVYLCASSLSPDTEAFFGQGTRLTVV.

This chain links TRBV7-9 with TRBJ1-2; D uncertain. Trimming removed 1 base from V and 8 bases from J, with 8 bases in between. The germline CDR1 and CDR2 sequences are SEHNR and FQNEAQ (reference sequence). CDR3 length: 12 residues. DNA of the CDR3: TGTGCCAGCAGCTTAGTAACCGGCGGCTACACCTTC. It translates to CASSLVTGGYTF.

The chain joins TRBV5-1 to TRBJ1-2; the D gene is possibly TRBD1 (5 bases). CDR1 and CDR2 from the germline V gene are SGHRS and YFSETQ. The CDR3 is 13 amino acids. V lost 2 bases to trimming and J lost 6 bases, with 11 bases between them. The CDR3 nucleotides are TGCGCCAGCAGCTTCGGGGACGTCGATGGCTACACCTTC. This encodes CASSFGDVDGYTF.

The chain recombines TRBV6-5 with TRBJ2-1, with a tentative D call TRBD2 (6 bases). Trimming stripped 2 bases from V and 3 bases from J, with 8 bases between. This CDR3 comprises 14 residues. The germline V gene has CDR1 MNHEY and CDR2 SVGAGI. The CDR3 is CASSYGGNYNEQFF. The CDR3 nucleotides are TGTGCCAGCAGTTACGGCGGGAACTACAATGAGCAGTTCTTC.

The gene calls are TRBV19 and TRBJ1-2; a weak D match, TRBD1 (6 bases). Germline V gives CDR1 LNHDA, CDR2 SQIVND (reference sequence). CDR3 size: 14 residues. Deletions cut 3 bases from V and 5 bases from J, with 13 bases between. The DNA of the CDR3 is TGTGCCAGTAGTATCTCAGGGGATCGGTATGGCTACACCTTC. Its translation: CASSISGDRYGYTF.

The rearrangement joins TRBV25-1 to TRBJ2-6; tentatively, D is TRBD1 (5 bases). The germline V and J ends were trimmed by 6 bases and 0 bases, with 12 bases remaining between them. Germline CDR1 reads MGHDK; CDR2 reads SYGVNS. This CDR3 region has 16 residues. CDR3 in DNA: TGTGCCAGCAGACCTCGACAGAACTCTGGGGCCAACGTCCTGACTTTC. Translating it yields CASRPRQNSGANVLTF.

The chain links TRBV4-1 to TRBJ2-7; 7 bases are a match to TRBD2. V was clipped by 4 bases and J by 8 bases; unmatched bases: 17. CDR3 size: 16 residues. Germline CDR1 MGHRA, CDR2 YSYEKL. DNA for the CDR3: TGCGCCAGCAGCCTAAAGACCGCGGGAGAAGCGAGGAAGCAGTACTTC. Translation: CASSLKTAGEARKQYF.